Presented here are 18 T cell receptor beta chains from one specimen sequenced in a study of cytomegalovirus exposure and HLA in healthy donors. Vbeta (60) and Jbeta (13) primers were used in the PCR. TCRdb's copy holds only in-frame clones and misses some; the assay was immunoSEQ multiplex PCR. The table has under 150,000 clones, over 70% seen once. Sequencing was performed on PBMCs. These receptors were taken from a male donor in good health and CMV-seronegative.

This clone was seen a handful of times. This chain links TRBV4-2 with TRBJ2-3, with D perhaps TRBD1 (6 bases). V was pared by 1 base and J by 2 bases, with 13 bases between. This CDR3 has 16 residues. Looked up from germline, CDR1 is LGHNA and CDR2 is YNFKEQ. In DNA form, the CDR3 reads TGTGCCAGCAGCCAAGGGGGCAGGGGCTTCACAGATACGCAGTATTTT. This sequence encodes CASSQGGRGFTDTQYF.

DNA of the CDR3: TGTGCCAGCAGCCCTGGGACACCCCGGGGGGGTGAAAAACTGTTTTTT. This codes for CASSPGTPRGGEKLFF. This chain links TRBV4-2 with TRBJ1-4; a weak D match, TRBD1 (6 bases). The germline V and J ends were trimmed by 4 bases and 7 bases, with 19 bases remaining between them. Germline V gene data show CDR1 as LGHNA and CDR2 as YNFKEQ. This CDR3 region has 16 residues.

CDR3 bases: TGCGCCAGCAGCTTGGTCGGGACAGGGTACTCTGGGGCCAACGTCCTGACTTTC. As protein: CASSLVGTGYSGANVLTF. V gene TRBV5-1 combines with J gene TRBJ2-6; 9 bases match TRBD1. Looked up from germline, CDR1 is SGHRS and CDR2 is YFSETQ. The CDR3 is 18 residues long. Losses at the gene ends were 0 bases for V and 0 bases for J; bases not matched to a gene: 4.

This clone was seen a handful of times. The chain employs TRBV5-1 and TRBJ2-1; D not resolved. V gave up 0 bases and J gave up 9 bases, with 10 bases separating them. Germline-derived CDR1 and CDR2 are SGHRS and YFSETQ. The CDR3 runs to 13 residues. The CDR3 is CASSLAELSEQFF. Written as DNA, the CDR3 is TGCGCCAGCAGCTTGGCTGAGCTGAGTGAGCAGTTCTTC. Combining the CDR3 with reference TRBV5-1 and TRBJ2-1 gives the whole variable domain KAGVTQTPRYLIKTRGQQVTLSCSPISGHRSVSWYQQTPGQGLQFLFEYFSETQRNKGNFPGRFSGRQFSNSRSEMNVSTLELGDSALYLCASSLAELSEQFFGPGTRLTVL.

V is TRBV30 and J is TRBJ2-7; D ambiguous. V was trimmed by 3 bases and J by 7 bases, leaving 10 bases between them. This CDR3 is 11 amino acids long. Germline-derived CDR1 and CDR2 are GTSNPN and SVGIG (reference sequence). The CDR3 bases are TGTGCCTGGAGCGCTCTGCGGGAGCAGTACTTC. Protein sequence: CAWSALREQYF.

J is TRBJ2-5 and V is TRBV11-2, with 10 bases lining up with TRBD2. The J call could be wrong; TRBJ2-7 is a better fit for the DNA end. CDR3 length: 14 residues. Germline-derived CDR1 and CDR2 are SGHAT and FQNNGV. The CDR3 loop is CASSLLLAGSEQYF. The CDR3 region has the DNA TGTGCCAGCAGCTTACTACTAGCGGGGAGCGAGCAGTACTTC.

The V call is TRBV6-5, the J call TRBJ1-2, with 8 bases lining up with TRBD1. V dropped 4 bases and J dropped 4; count of bases not matched to a gene: 8. This CDR3 region has 15 residues. The V gene's germline CDR1 is MNHEY and CDR2 SVGAGI. The CDR3 DNA follows: TGTGCCAGCAGTTTCCTTGCAGGGGGCGGCTATGGCTACACCTTC. Residues: CASSFLAGGGYGYTF.

The chain joins TRBV7-2 to TRBJ1-2, with 9 bases lining up with TRBD1. The CDR3 extends over 11 amino acids. The germline gives CDR1 SGHTA, CDR2 FQGNSA. J gave up 5 bases and V 8 bases, and 0 bases lay outside the gene matches. CDR3 loop: CASGQGYGYTF. As DNA, the CDR3 is TGTGCCAGCGGACAGGGGTATGGCTACACCTTC.

The chain links TRBV21-1 to TRBJ2-6; the listed D gene, TRBD2, was not tested against the DNA. TRBV21-1 has pseudogene status. The CDR3 extends over 18 amino acids. CDR3 sequence reads: CASSSRGRWTSEANVLTF. Written as DNA, the CDR3 is TGTGCCAGCAGCAGCCGAGGGCGGTGGACTTCTGAGGCCAACGTCCTGACTTTC.

The chain couples TRBV28 to TRBJ2-5; tentatively, D is TRBD2 (5 bases). The V gene lost 5 bases and the J gene lost 2 bases, with 9 bases spanning the gap. Germline V gene sequence: CDR1 MDHEN, CDR2 SYDVKM. This CDR3 has 13 amino acids. CDR3 sequence reads: CASSTSGQETQYF. The DNA for the CDR3 is TGTGCCAGCAGTACCTCGGGGCAAGAGACCCAGTACTTC.

The V call is TRBV30, the J call TRBJ1-2; D may be TRBD1 (5 bases). Trimming took off 2 bases at V and 2 bases at J, with 12 bases between the two ends. Germline CDR1 GTSNPN, CDR2 SVGIG (reference sequence). This CDR3 comprises 14 residues. The CDR3 reads CAWSTTQGNYGYTF. The CDR3 DNA is TGTGCCTGGAGTACCACCCAGGGAAACTATGGCTACACCTTC.

Worth noting for this clone: At one end the junction does not follow the germline gene, possibly because of a read error. V usage is TRBV5-8 and J usage is TRBJ2-7; the D gene is possibly TRBD2 (6 bases). The CDR3 spans 11 residues. Germline V CDR1 and CDR2: SGHTS, YDEGEE. CDR3 residues: CASSLGTMHAF. For the CDR3, the DNA is TGTGCCAGCAGCTTGGGGACTATGCATGCCTTC.

This clone appeared a few times. The rearrangement links TRBV7-9 to TRBJ1-1; D unclear. Germline lookup yields CDR1 SEHNR and CDR2 FQNEAQ (reference sequence). Trimming removed 3 bases from V and 3 bases from J, with 8 bases in between. The CDR3 runs 13 residues. DNA of the CDR3: TGTGCCAGCAGCTTCAGGAGGGACACTGAAGCTTTCTTT. Translated, it gives CASSFRRDTEAFF. Combining the CDR3 with reference TRBV7-9 and TRBJ1-1 gives the whole variable domain DTGVSQNPRHKITKRGQNVTFRCDPISEHNRLYWYRQTLGQGPEFLTYFQNEAQLEKSRLLSDRFSAERPKGSFSTLEIQRTEQGDSAMYLCASSFRRDTEAFFGQGTRLTVV.

This sequence joins TRBV2 and TRBJ1-1; 9 bases match TRBD1. The CDR3 sequence is 14 residues long. Unmatched junction bases numbered 5, after V lost 5 bases and J lost 4 bases. Germline loops: CDR1 SNHLY, CDR2 FYNNEI. CDR3 coding DNA: TGTGCCAGCAGTTTACAGGGGGCGCCCACTGAAGCTTTCTTT. It encodes CASSLQGAPTEAFF.

CDR3 sequence reads: CASSVRRNEKLFF. The DNA of the CDR3 is TGTGCCAGCAGCGTTCGGAGGAATGAAAAACTGTTTTTT. The genes are TRBV27 and TRBJ1-4; D is uncertain. The CDR3 sequence is 13 residues long. CDR1 is MNHEY and CDR2 is SMNVEV in the germline V gene (reference sequence). Trimming took 6 bases from V and 5 from J, leaving 10 bases between them.

The table lists this clone with a count of one. CDR3 DNA: TGTGCCAGCAGTTACCCCGGGAAAGGAATCTACGAGCAGTACTTC. Its translation: CASSYPGKGIYEQYF. The J gene is TRBJ2-7, the V gene TRBV6-5, with a possible D match to TRBD2 (5 bases). Germline V gene sequence: CDR1 MNHEY, CDR2 SVGAGI. The CDR3 contains 15 residues. With 2 bases removed from V and 3 bases from J, the gap between germline ends came to 14 bases.

The rearrangement joins TRBV7-6 to TRBJ1-2; D uncertain. This CDR3 is built from 13 residues. V lost 1 base and J lost 8, with 11 bases in between. Germline V gives CDR1 SGHVS, CDR2 FNYEAQ. The CDR3 is CASSLGGLSGYTF. The DNA for the CDR3 is TGTGCCAGCAGCTTAGGAGGGCTGAGCGGCTACACCTTC.

This clone occurred a few times. The DNA of the CDR3 is TGCGCCAGCAGCCAAGATCGGTACCAAGAGACCCAGTACTTC. Translated: CASSQDRYQETQYF. This chain links TRBV4-3 with TRBJ2-5, with unresolved D. There are 14 residues in the CDR3. The germline V gene has CDR1 LGHNA and CDR2 YSLEER. V dropped 0 bases and J dropped 0 bases, with 5 bases sitting between them.